The 16 T cell receptor beta chains below were found in one sample sequenced in a study of T-cell reconstitution after alpha-beta-depleted transplantation in children. A library of TCRbeta sequences, prepared with unique molecular identifiers, was generated. MiXCR, run by TCRdb on the PCR reads, gives a single entry per CDR3 protein. Of around 580,000 distinct CDR3 sequences listed, 23% are singletons. The sample in question was PBMCs, mostly from graft donor cells, obtained 360 days after TCRalphabeta/CD19-depleted stem cell transplant. The receptors here all came from a boy younger than two who had a stem cell transplant for acute myeloid leukemia, so the T cells may come from the graft donor.

Only a few counts were recorded for this clonotype. The chain couples TRBV20-1 to TRBJ1-3; weak D call: TRBD1 (6 bases). Germline-derived CDR1 and CDR2 are DFQATT and SNEGSKA (reference sequence). The V end was cut by 0 bases, the J end by 0 bases, with 9 bases between. The CDR3 length is 15 residues. This chain's CDR3 is CSARDGGPSGNTIYF. CDR3 bases: TGCAGTGCTAGAGATGGGGGCCCCTCTGGAAACACCATATATTTT.

This clonotype was detected only a few times. This rearrangement joins TRBV25-1 to TRBJ2-2, with D unresolved. Germline V lookup: CDR1 MGHDK, CDR2 SYGVNS. CDR3 length: 14 residues. V lost 7 bases, J lost 0 bases, and 9 bases lay in between. The CDR3 DNA is TGTGCCAGCACCAGGTCCCCGAACACCGGGGAGCTGTTTTTT. Translating it yields CASTRSPNTGELFF.

This clonotype has only a few counts. For the CDR3, the DNA is TGTGCCAGCAGCTTAGTCGGGGGCGCCATGGTGGATACGCAGTATTTT. Translated, it gives CASSLVGGAMVDTQYF. The gene calls are TRBV11-2 and TRBJ2-3; D tentatively reads TRBD1 or TRBD2 (6 bases each). This CDR3 spans 16 amino acids. Germline-derived CDR1 and CDR2 are SGHAT and FQNNGV. V lost 1 base and J lost 6, with 17 bases in between.

Ten or more counts support this clonotype. This chain joins TRBV30 and TRBJ2-1; D gene uncertain. CDR3 length equals 14 residues. V was shortened by 0 bases and J by 3 bases, with 9 bases between the two germline ends. Germline assignment: CDR1 GTSNPN and CDR2 SVGIG (reference sequence). CDR3 in amino acids: CAWSVRERYNEQFF. The CDR3 coding sequence is TGTGCCTGGAGTGTACGAGAGCGCTACAATGAGCAGTTCTTC.

The table lists this clonotype with many counts. The rearrangement links TRBV25-1 to TRBJ2-5; 7 bases fit TRBD1. The J segment lost 4 bases and the V segment lost 5 bases, leaving 4 bases of the junction unmatched. Germline lookup yields CDR1 MGHDK and CDR2 SYGVNS. The CDR3 spans 13 residues. The CDR3 loop reads CASSYPGGETQYF. DNA of the CDR3: TGTGCCAGCAGTTACCCAGGGGGAGAGACCCAGTACTTC. Full variable domain (missing parts from reference TRBV25-1 and TRBJ2-5): EADIYQTPRYLVIGTGKKITLECSQTMGHDKMYWYQQDPGMELHLIHYSYGVNSTEKGDLSSESTVSRIRTEHFPLTLESARPSHTSQYLCASSYPGGETQYFGPGTRLLVL.

This clonotype was recorded many times. CDR3 DNA: TGTGCCAGCAGCCCCGGACGGCTAGCATATGGCTACACCTTC. Amino acid sequence: CASSPGRLAYGYTF. This chain uses TRBV12-3 or TRBV12-4 with TRBJ1-2; D gene uncertain. The CDR3 is 14 amino acids. The ends were cut back, 6 bases at V and 5 bases at J, with 16 bases in the middle.

This rearrangement joins TRBV24-1 to TRBJ2-5, with D possibly being TRBD2 (6 bases). The CDR3 runs to 14 residues. CDR1 KGHDR and CDR2 SFDVKD come from the germline V gene. The V end lost 9 bases, the J end lost 2 bases, and 15 bases lay between the germline ends. CDR3 protein: CATARGPGQETQYF. The CDR3 DNA reads TGTGCCACCGCGCGGGGCCCTGGACAAGAGACCCAGTACTTC.

This clonotype was counted a single time. This rearrangement joins TRBV12-3 or TRBV12-4 to TRBJ2-7; TRBD1 matches 9 bases. V was pared by 8 bases and J by 3 bases, with 14 bases of the junction left unmatched. This CDR3 has 16 amino acids. Here the CDR3 DNA reads TGTGCCAGCCTTCGAGCCGGGACAGGGCTCCTCTACGAGCAGTACTTC. It codes for CASLRAGTGLLYEQYF.

This clonotype was picked up one time. The chain links TRBV4-3 to TRBJ1-1; D gene unclear. The CDR3 extends over 15 amino acids. CDR1 LGHNA and CDR2 YSLEER come from the germline V gene. V lost 0 bases, J lost 1 base, and 9 bases lay in between. CDR3 nucleotides: TGCGCCAGCAGCCAAGAACCAGTCAAGAACACTGAAGCTTTCTTT. Its translation is CASSQEPVKNTEAFF.

This clonotype came up many times. In DNA, the CDR3 is TGCAGCGTTGAACGCCTTCTGAACAATGAGCAGTTCTTC. Translation gives CSVERLLNNEQFF. This sequence joins TRBV29-1 and TRBJ2-1; D gene ambiguous. The V and J ends lost 2 bases and 5 bases respectively, with 10 bases between them. This CDR3 has 13 residues. CDR1 is SQVTM and CDR2 is ANQGSEA in the germline V gene.

The chain joins TRBV12-3 or TRBV12-4 to TRBJ2-2; D gene unclear. V dropped 7 bases and J dropped 6 bases, with 9 bases sitting between them. The CDR3 extends over 12 amino acids. The CDR3: CASNPGPGELFF. The CDR3 DNA sequence: TGTGCCAGCAATCCCGGGCCCGGGGAGCTGTTTTTT.

This rearrangement joins TRBV9 to TRBJ2-1; 8 nucleotides line up with TRBD2. V shed 0 bases, J shed 5 bases, and the junction held 4 bases outside the gene matches. The CDR3 extends over 15 amino acids. Germline values: CDR1 SGDLS, CDR2 YYNGEE. The CDR3 coding sequence is TGTGCCAGCAGCGTAGGCGGGGGGCCTAACAATGAGCAGTTCTTC. This gives the protein CASSVGGGPNNEQFF.

V gene TRBV20-1 combines with J gene TRBJ2-7, with D perhaps matching TRBD1 (5 bases). V was pared by 0 bases and J by 6 bases, with 9 bases between. The CDR3 runs to 12 residues. Germline assignment: CDR1 DFQATT and CDR2 SNEGSKA (reference sequence). The CDR3 bases are TGCAGTGCTAGAGACGGACACCCCGAGCAGTACTTC. Its protein product is CSARDGHPEQYF.

V usage is TRBV5-8 and J usage is TRBJ2-7; TRBD1 matches 7 bases. This CDR3 is 15 amino acids long. CDR1 and CDR2 (germline): SGHTS, YDEGEE. V gave up 3 bases and J gave up 4 bases; unmatched junction bases: 10. The CDR3 loop reads CASSSQPLTGYEQYV. The CDR3 coding sequence is TGTGCCAGCAGCTCCCAACCCCTGACAGGGTACGAGCAGTACGTC.

In this sample, this clonotype turned up many times. The rearrangement joins TRBV24-1 to TRBJ2-3; 9 bases line up with TRBD1. V lost 3 bases to trimming and J lost 0 bases; unmatched junction nucleotides: 3. Germline values: CDR1 KGHDR, CDR2 SFDVKD. This CDR3 contains 16 residues. The chain's CDR3 is CATSDTGGRSTDTQYF. DNA of the CDR3: TGTGCCACCAGTGATACAGGGGGCCGTAGCACAGATACGCAGTATTTT.

V is TRBV20-1 and J is TRBJ1-1; 8 bases map to TRBD1. Trimming took 4 bases from V and 1 from J; bases not matched to a gene: 8. The CDR3 is 15 residues long. The germline gives CDR1 DFQATT, CDR2 SNEGSKA (reference sequence). The CDR3 loop reads CSATERQGWNTEAFF. Written as DNA, the CDR3 is TGCAGTGCTACCGAACGACAGGGGTGGAACACTGAAGCTTTCTTT.